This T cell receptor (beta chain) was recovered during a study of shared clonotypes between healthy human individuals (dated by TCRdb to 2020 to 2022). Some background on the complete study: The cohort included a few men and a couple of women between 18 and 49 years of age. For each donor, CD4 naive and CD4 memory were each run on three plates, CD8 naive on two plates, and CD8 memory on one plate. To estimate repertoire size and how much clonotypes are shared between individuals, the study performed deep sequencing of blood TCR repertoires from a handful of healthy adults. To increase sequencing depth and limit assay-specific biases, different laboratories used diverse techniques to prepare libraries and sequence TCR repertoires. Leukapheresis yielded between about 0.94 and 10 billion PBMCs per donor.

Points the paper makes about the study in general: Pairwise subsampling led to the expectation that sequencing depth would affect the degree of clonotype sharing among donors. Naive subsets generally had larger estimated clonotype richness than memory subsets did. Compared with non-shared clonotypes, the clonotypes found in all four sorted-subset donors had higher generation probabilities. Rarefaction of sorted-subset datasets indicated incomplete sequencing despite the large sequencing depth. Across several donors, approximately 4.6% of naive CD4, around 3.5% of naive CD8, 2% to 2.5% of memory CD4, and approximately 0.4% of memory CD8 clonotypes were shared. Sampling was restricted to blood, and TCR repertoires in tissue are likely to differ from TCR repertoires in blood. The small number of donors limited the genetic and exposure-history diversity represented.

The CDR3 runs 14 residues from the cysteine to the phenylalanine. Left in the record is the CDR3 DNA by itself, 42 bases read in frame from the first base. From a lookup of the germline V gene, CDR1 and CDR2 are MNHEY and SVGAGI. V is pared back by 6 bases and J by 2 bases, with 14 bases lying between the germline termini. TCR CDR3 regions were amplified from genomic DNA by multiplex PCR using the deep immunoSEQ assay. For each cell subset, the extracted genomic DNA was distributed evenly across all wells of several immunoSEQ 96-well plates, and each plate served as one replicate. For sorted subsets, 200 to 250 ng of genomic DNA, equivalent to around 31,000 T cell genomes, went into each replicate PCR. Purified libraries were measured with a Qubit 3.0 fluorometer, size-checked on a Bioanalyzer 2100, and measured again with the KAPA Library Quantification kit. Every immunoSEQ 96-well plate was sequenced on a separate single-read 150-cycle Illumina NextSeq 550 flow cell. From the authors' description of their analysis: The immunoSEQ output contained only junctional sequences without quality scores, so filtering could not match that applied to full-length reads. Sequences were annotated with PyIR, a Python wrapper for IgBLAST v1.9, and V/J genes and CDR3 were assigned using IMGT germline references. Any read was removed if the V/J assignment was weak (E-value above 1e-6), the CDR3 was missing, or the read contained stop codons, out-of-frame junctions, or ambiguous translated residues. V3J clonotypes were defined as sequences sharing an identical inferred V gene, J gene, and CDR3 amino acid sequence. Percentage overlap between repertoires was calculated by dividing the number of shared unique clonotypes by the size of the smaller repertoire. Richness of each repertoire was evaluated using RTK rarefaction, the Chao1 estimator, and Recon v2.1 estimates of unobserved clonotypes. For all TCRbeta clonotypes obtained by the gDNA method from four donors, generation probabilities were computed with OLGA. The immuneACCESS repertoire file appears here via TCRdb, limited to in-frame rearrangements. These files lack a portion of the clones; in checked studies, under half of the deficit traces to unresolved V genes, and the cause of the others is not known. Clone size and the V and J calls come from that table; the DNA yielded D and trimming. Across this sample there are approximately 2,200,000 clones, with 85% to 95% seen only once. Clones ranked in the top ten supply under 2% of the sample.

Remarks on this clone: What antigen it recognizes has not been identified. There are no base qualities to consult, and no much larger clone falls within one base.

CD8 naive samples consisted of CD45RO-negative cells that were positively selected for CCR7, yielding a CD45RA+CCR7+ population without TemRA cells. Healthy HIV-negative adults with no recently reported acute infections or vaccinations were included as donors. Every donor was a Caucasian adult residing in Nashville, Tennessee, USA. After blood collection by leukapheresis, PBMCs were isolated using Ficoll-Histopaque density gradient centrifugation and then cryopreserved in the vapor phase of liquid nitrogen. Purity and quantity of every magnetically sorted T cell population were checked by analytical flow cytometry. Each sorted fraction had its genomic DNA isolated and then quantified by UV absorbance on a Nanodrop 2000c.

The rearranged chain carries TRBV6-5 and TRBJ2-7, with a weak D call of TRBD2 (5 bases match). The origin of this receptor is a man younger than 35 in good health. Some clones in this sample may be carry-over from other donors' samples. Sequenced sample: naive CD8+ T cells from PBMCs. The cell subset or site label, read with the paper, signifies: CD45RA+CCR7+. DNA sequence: TGTGCCAGCAGCCCCGGGAACACCGCCTACGAGCAGTACTTC. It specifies CASSPGNTAYEQYF.